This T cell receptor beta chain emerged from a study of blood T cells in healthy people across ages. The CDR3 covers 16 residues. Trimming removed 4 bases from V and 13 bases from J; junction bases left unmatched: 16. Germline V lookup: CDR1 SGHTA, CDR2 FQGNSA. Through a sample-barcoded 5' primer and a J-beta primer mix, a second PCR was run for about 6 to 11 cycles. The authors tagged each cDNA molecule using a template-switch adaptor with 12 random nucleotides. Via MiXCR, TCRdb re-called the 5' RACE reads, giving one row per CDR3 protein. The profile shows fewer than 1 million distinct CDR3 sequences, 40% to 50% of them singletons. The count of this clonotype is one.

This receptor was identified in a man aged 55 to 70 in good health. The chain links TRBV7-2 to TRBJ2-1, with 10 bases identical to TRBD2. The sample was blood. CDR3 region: CASSYPQRGGAETQFF. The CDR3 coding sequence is TGTGCCAGCAGCTACCCTCAGCGGGGGGGCGCGGAGACCCAGTTCTTC. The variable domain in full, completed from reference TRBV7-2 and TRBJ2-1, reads GAGVSQSPSNKVTEKGKDVELRCDPISGHTALYWYRQSLGQGLEFLIYFQGNSAPDKSGLPSDRFSAERTGGSVSTLTIQRTQQEDSAVYLCASSYPQRGGAETQFFGPGTRLTVL.